The rows below give T cell receptor beta chains drawn from one sample of a study of blood T cell repertoires in COVID-19. Only in-frame clones appear in the TCRdb table, and some are missing; sequencing was by immunoSEQ multiplex PCR. Of 250,000 to 300,000 clones listed, 90% are singletons. The material sequenced was peripheral blood. These receptors all stem from a woman in her thirties or forties with acute or convalescent COVID-19. CDR3s include the opening cysteine and the closing phenylalanine or tryptophan. A D gene is named only where the DNA matches it firmly. A clone size is listed for some rows: how often the clone was seen (once, few, many), or a class if it is expanded.

d_call: .
v_call: TRBV6-5
j_call: TRBJ1-6
clone_size: .
cdr3_aa: CASKQGWGNSPLHF
cdr3_nt: TGTGCCAGCAAGCAGGGGTGGGGAAATTCACCCCTCCACTTT

d_call: .
v_call: TRBV4-1
j_call: TRBJ1-4
clone_size: .
cdr3_aa: CASSLIREKLFF
cdr3_nt: TGCGCCAGCAGCCTTATTCGGGAAAAACTGTTTTTT

d_call: .
v_call: TRBV6-6
j_call: TRBJ1-4
clone_size: .
cdr3_aa: CASAGRLTTNEKLFF
cdr3_nt: TGTGCCAGCGCGGGGCGGCTTACAACTAATGAAAAACTGTTTTTT

d_call: TRBD2
v_call: TRBV7-8
j_call: TRBJ2-2
clone_size: .
cdr3_aa: CASSLRTSGTLNTGELFF
cdr3_nt: TGTGCCAGCAGCTTACGGACTAGCGGGACCTTGAACACCGGGGAGCTGTTTTTT

d_call: .
v_call: TRBV5-1
j_call: TRBJ1-2
clone_size: .
cdr3_aa: CASSPDRYGYTF
cdr3_nt: TGCGCCAGCAGCCCGGACAGATATGGCTACACCTTC

d_call: TRBD1
v_call: TRBV7-9
j_call: TRBJ1-2
clone_size: .
cdr3_aa: CASSPSDRAYGYTF
cdr3_nt: TGTGCCAGCAGCCCGTCGGACAGGGCCTATGGCTACACCTTC

d_call: TRBD1
v_call: TRBV7-9
j_call: TRBJ1-6
clone_size: .
cdr3_aa: CASSGQGSGSPLHF
cdr3_nt: TGTGCCAGCAGCGGACAGGGGTCAGGTTCACCCCTCCACTTT

d_call: .
v_call: TRBV24-1
j_call: TRBJ2-3
clone_size: .
cdr3_aa: CATSELSGDKDTQYF
cdr3_nt: TGTGCCACCAGTGAGTTATCAGGGGACAAAGATACGCAGTATTTT

d_call: .
v_call: TRBV5-5
j_call: TRBJ1-1
clone_size: few
cdr3_aa: CASSLWAGREAEAFF
cdr3_nt: TGTGCCAGCAGCTTGTGGGCAGGCCGGGAGGCTGAAGCTTTCTTT

d_call: TRBD1
v_call: TRBV18
j_call: TRBJ1-2
clone_size: .
cdr3_aa: CASSPYSPPGQGGYGYTF
cdr3_nt: TGTGCCAGCTCACCCTACTCACCTCCCGGACAGGGCGGTTATGGCTACACCTTC

d_call: .
v_call: TRBV6-5
j_call: TRBJ2-3
clone_size: .
cdr3_aa: CASREGLTSMNTQYF
cdr3_nt: TGTGCCAGCAGAGAGGGACTGACCTCGATGAATACGCAGTATTTT

d_call: .
v_call: TRBV7-8
j_call: TRBJ2-2
clone_size: .
cdr3_aa: CASSPLRGNTGELFF
cdr3_nt: TGTGCCAGCAGCCCCTTACGGGGGAACACCGGGGAGCTGTTTTTT

d_call: .
v_call: TRBV3-1/TRBV3-2
j_call: TRBJ2-1
clone_size: .
cdr3_aa: CASSQVYLRDSYNEQFF
cdr3_nt: TGTGCCAGCAGCCAAGTTTACTTGAGAGACTCCTACAATGAGCAGTTCTTC

d_call: TRBD1
v_call: TRBV9
j_call: TRBJ2-3
clone_size: .
cdr3_aa: CASSVGGQITDTQYF
cdr3_nt: TGTGCCAGCAGCGTAGGGGGACAGATTACAGATACGCAGTATTTT

d_call: TRBD1
v_call: TRBV30
j_call: TRBJ2-1
clone_size: .
cdr3_aa: CAWSSLPGQGPFF
cdr3_nt: TGTGCCTGGAGTTCTCTCCCCGGACAGGGGCCGTTCTTC

d_call: .
v_call: TRBV21-1
j_call: TRBJ1-4
clone_size: .
cdr3_aa: CASSKIRQGLEKLFF
cdr3_nt: TGTGCCAGCAGCAAAATCCGGCAGGGGCTTGAAAAACTGTTTTTT

d_call: TRBD1
v_call: TRBV29-1
j_call: TRBJ1-1
clone_size: .
cdr3_aa: CSVHRGNTEAFF
cdr3_nt: TGCAGCGTGCACAGGGGGAACACTGAAGCTTTCTTT

d_call: TRBD1
v_call: TRBV3-1/TRBV3-2
j_call: TRBJ2-5
clone_size: once
cdr3_aa: CASRRAGGNQETQYF
cdr3_nt: TGTGCCAGCAGGCGGGCAGGGGGCAACCAAGAGACCCAGTACTTC

d_call: .
v_call: TRBV15
j_call: TRBJ1-2
clone_size: .
cdr3_aa: CATSRALDWAGWLYGYTF
cdr3_nt: TGTGCCACCAGCAGAGCATTAGATTGGGCAGGATGGCTCTATGGCTACACCTTC

d_call: .
v_call: TRBV12-3/TRBV12-4
j_call: TRBJ1-3
clone_size: once
cdr3_aa: CASSLGGGNTIYF
cdr3_nt: TGTGCCAGCAGTTTAGGAGGGGGAAACACCATATATTTT

d_call: .
v_call: TRBV6-6
j_call: TRBJ1-1
clone_size: .
cdr3_aa: CASSYMEGGTEAFF
cdr3_nt: TGTGCCAGCAGTTACATGGAGGGAGGGACTGAAGCTTTCTTT

d_call: .
v_call: TRBV7-2
j_call: TRBJ1-1
clone_size: .
cdr3_aa: CASSQVWGQDTEAFF
cdr3_nt: TGTGCCAGCAGCCAGGTCTGGGGGCAGGATACTGAAGCTTTCTTT

d_call: TRBD1
v_call: TRBV12-5
j_call: TRBJ1-2
clone_size: .
cdr3_aa: CASGLGTGVGYGYTF
cdr3_nt: TGTGCTAGTGGTTTGGGGACAGGGGTCGGATATGGCTACACCTTC

d_call: .
v_call: TRBV7-2
j_call: TRBJ2-5
clone_size: .
cdr3_aa: CASSLSGARETQYF
cdr3_nt: TGTGCCAGCAGCTTATCAGGGGCTCGGGAGACCCAGTACTTC

d_call: .
v_call: TRBV15
j_call: TRBJ1-4
clone_size: .
cdr3_aa: CATSSPPGRPTNEKLFF
cdr3_nt: TGTGCCACCAGCAGCCCCCCCGGGAGACCAACTAATGAAAAACTGTTTTTT

d_call: TRBD1
v_call: TRBV5-1
j_call: TRBJ1-2
clone_size: .
cdr3_aa: CASSTTGDGYTF
cdr3_nt: TGCGCCAGCAGCACGACAGGGGATGGCTACACCTTC